This TCR beta chain was observed in a study of metastatic and nonmetastatic thyroid tumors. TCRdb re-called the PCR reads through MiXCR. The table shows about 8,400 clones, with approximately 30% occurring only once. Thyroid surgery was performed in patients who had received no treatment beforehand. Trimming took 0 bases from V and 7 from J, leaving 13 bases between them. The V gene's germline CDR1 is DFQATT and CDR2 SNEGSKA (reference sequence). The CDR3 contains 13 residues. The chain couples TRBV20-1 to TRBJ2-7, with D maybe TRBD2 (5 bases). Material: tumor tissue. This clonotype originated in a female donor with papillary thyroid cancer or a benign thyroid nodule (not recorded which). Some clones in this sample may be carry-over from other donors' samples. In DNA, the CDR3 is TGCAGTGCTAGAGATTTGCGGGCGCGGGAGCAGTACTTC. It translates to CSARDLRAREQYF.